A single sample gave rise to the 24 T cell receptor beta chains below, sequenced in a study of cytomegalovirus exposure and HLA in healthy donors. The PCR used 60 Vbeta and 13 Jbeta primers. The repertoire was sequenced with immunoSEQ multiplex PCR; TCRdb's copy has only in-frame clones and lacks some. Of about 160,000 clones listed, 70% to 80% were seen once; the top ten hold about 1.3%. The sequenced material came from PBMCs. All receptors derive from a man between 60 and 75 years old in good health and CMV-seronegative.

This rearrangement joins TRBV30 to TRBJ1-2; TRBD1 matches 10 bases. V gave up 7 bases and J gave up 5 bases; unmatched junction bases: 1. Germline CDR1 GTSNPN, CDR2 SVGIG (reference sequence). The length of the CDR3 is 11 residues. This CDR3 reads CASGQGYGYTF. CDR3 nucleotides: TGTGCCTCGGGACAGGGGTATGGCTACACCTTC.

This clone has only a few counts. V gene TRBV4-3 combines with J gene TRBJ2-5, with 10 bases aligning to TRBD2. The V and J ends lost 4 bases and 4 bases, in that order; junction bases with no gene match: 18. The V gene's germline CDR1 is LGHNA and CDR2 YSLEER. CDR3 length: 19 amino acids. DNA of the CDR3: TGCGCCAGCAGCCCCTACCTTAGGAGTAGCGGGGGGCCGGGAGAGACCCAGTACTTC. Translating it yields CASSPYLRSSGGPGETQYF.

The gene calls are TRBV27 and TRBJ1-4; D perhaps matches TRBD1 (6 bases). There are 13 residues in the CDR3. The germline gives CDR1 MNHEY, CDR2 SMNVEV (reference sequence). Between the trimmed V and J ends, which lost 5 bases and 8 bases, there was a span of 12 bases. CDR3 in DNA: TGTGCCAGCAGTCGGACAGTTGGGGAAAAACTGTTTTTT. Translation gives CASSRTVGEKLFF.

The chain is built from TRBV19 and TRBJ2-1, with TRBD2 identical over 9 bases. This CDR3 has 15 amino acids. V shed 9 bases and J 7 bases; nucleotides not matched to a gene: 13. CDR1 and CDR2 from the germline V gene are LNHDA and SQIVND (reference sequence). The chain's CDR3 is CASQSLSGSINEQFF. In DNA form, the CDR3 reads TGTGCCAGCCAGTCGCTTAGCGGGAGTATAAATGAGCAGTTCTTC.

The V gene is TRBV7-2, the J gene TRBJ1-3; 8 nucleotides align to TRBD1. The CDR3 runs to 15 residues. Germline trimming cut 3 bases from V and 1 base from J; bases unmatched to any gene: 2. Germline-derived CDR1 and CDR2 are SGHTA and FQGNSA. CDR3 nucleotides: TGTGCCAGCAGCTTTCGGACAGGGTCTGGAAACACCATATATTTT. This gives the protein CASSFRTGSGNTIYF.

This clone came up a few times. The V and J genes are TRBV18 and TRBJ2-5, with D possibly matching TRBD1 (5 bases). The CDR3 sequence is 14 residues long. Germline V gene data show CDR1 as KGHSH and CDR2 as LQKENI. V was trimmed by 6 bases and J by 1 base, leaving 12 bases between them. This CDR3 is CASSIQALQETQYF. DNA for the CDR3: TGTGCCAGCTCTATACAGGCCCTCCAAGAGACCCAGTACTTC.

This chain uses TRBV11-2 with TRBJ1-3, with D unresolved. Germline assignment: CDR1 SGHAT and CDR2 FQNNGV. Between the trimmed V and J ends, which lost 1 base and 1 base, there was a span of 8 bases. This CDR3 comprises 15 residues. CDR3 sequence (DNA): TGTGCCAGCAGCTTAGGGGGAGCTTCTGGAAACACCATATATTTT. Translation gives CASSLGGASGNTIYF.

The rearrangement uses TRBV7-6 and TRBJ1-6, with D tentatively TRBD1 (5 bases). V was clipped by 2 bases and J by 8 bases, with 10 bases between them. This CDR3 has 14 residues. Per the germline V gene, CDR1 is SGHVS and CDR2 is FNYEAQ. In nucleotides, the CDR3 is TGTGCCAGCAGCTTATGGCAGGGCCATTCACCCCTCCACTTT. It encodes CASSLWQGHSPLHF.

The rearrangement joins TRBV5-1 to TRBJ2-7; 7 nucleotides align to TRBD1. The CDR3 length is 13 residues. Trimming took 4 bases from V and 4 from J; bases not matched to a gene: 5. Germline-derived CDR1 and CDR2 are SGHRS and YFSETQ. DNA for the CDR3: TGCGCCAGCAGCCCGGACAGGCCGTACGAGCAGTACTTC. Its protein product is CASSPDRPYEQYF.

The chain couples TRBV29-1 to TRBJ2-1; tentative D call: TRBD2 (6 bases). Germline loops: CDR1 SQVTM, CDR2 ANQGSEA. There are 13 residues in the CDR3. V was cut by 3 bases and J by 4 bases, with 10 bases left in between. The CDR3 reads CSVDERAYNEQFF. The CDR3, as DNA: TGCAGCGTTGACGAGCGGGCGTACAATGAGCAGTTCTTC.

The chain employs TRBV11-2 and TRBJ2-7, with 7 bases that match TRBD1. Unmatched junction bases numbered 5, after V lost 4 bases and J lost 2 bases. CDR1 and CDR2 from the germline V gene are SGHAT and FQNNGV. There are 14 residues in the CDR3. The CDR3: CASSSRQGTYEQYF. The DNA for the CDR3 is TGTGCCAGCAGCTCCCGACAGGGCACCTACGAGCAGTACTTC.

The chain employs TRBV5-1 and TRBJ2-5; a weak D match, TRBD1 (6 bases). Germline CDR1 and CDR2: SGHRS and YFSETQ. Trimming took 1 base from V and 7 from J, leaving 17 bases between them. The CDR3 has 15 residues. The DNA of the CDR3 is TGCGCCAGCAGCTTGCTCCGGGACACTTCGGGGACCCAGTACTTC. It encodes CASSLLRDTSGTQYF.

The rearrangement uses TRBV7-2 and TRBJ1-5, with D possibly matching TRBD1 (5 bases). Germline V gives CDR1 SGHTA, CDR2 FQGNSA. V dropped 5 bases and J dropped 3 bases, with 14 bases sitting between them. This CDR3 is built from 15 residues. CDR3 protein: CASSPRGYDNQPQHF. The CDR3, as DNA: TGTGCCAGCAGCCCCCGGGGGTACGACAATCAGCCCCAGCATTTT.

The chain has TRBV27 and TRBJ2-1; 13 bases fit TRBD2. In germline, CDR1 is MNHEY, CDR2 SMNVEV (reference sequence). The CDR3 contains 16 residues. With V trimmed by 4 bases and J by 8 bases, 8 bases remained unmatched. CDR3 bases: TGTGCCAGCAGTTCAACAAGGACTAGCGGGAGTGATGAGCAGTTCTTC. Translated, it gives CASSSTRTSGSDEQFF.

This rearrangement joins TRBV6-5 to TRBJ1-2, with 10 bases that match TRBD1. Losses at the gene ends were 6 bases for V and 6 bases for J; bases not matched to a gene: 10. The CDR3 runs to 15 residues. From germline, CDR1 is MNHEY and CDR2 SVGAGI. CDR3 residues: CASSRPGQGRDGYTF. CDR3 nucleotide sequence: TGTGCCAGCAGCCGGCCGGGACAGGGGAGAGATGGCTACACCTTC.

Only a few counts were recorded for this clone. V and J are TRBV18 and TRBJ2-1, with TRBD2 matching 8 bases. Germline V gives CDR1 KGHSH, CDR2 LQKENI. With 4 bases clipped from V and 2 bases from J, the junction kept 7 bases outside the gene matches. The CDR3 has 16 residues. Here the CDR3 DNA reads TGTGCCAGCTCACGAAACGGGGGGGGGACCTACAATGAGCAGTTCTTC. Its protein is CASSRNGGGTYNEQFF.

The chain employs TRBV28 and TRBJ2-1; 11 bases line up with TRBD2. The germline gives CDR1 MDHEN, CDR2 SYDVKM. Losses at the gene ends were 7 bases for V and 5 bases for J; bases not matched to a gene: 7. This CDR3 is built from 15 residues. This CDR3 is CASTLLAGDHNEQFF. The CDR3, as DNA: TGTGCCAGCACCTTACTAGCGGGAGACCACAATGAGCAGTTCTTC.

J is TRBJ2-3 and V is TRBV30, with TRBD2 as a possible D gene (6 bases). Germline-derived CDR1 and CDR2 are GTSNPN and SVGIG (reference sequence). This CDR3 has 12 amino acids. V gave up 2 bases and J gave up 6 bases, with 9 bases separating them. Written as DNA, the CDR3 is TGTGCCTGGAGTAGCGCGGGGGATACGCAGTATTTT. The encoded protein is CAWSSAGDTQYF.

The CDR3 loop reads CASPTGERRRAYNEQFF. The CDR3 DNA reads as TGCGCCAGCCCCACGGGCGAGCGGAGGCGGGCCTACAATGAGCAGTTCTTC. This chain connects TRBV5-1 to TRBJ2-1; D perhaps matches TRBD2 (5 bases). CDR1 is SGHRS and CDR2 is YFSETQ in the germline V gene. Trimming stripped 7 bases from V and 2 bases from J, with 22 bases between. CDR3 length: 17 residues.

V gene TRBV15 combines with J gene TRBJ2-3; 7 bases are a match to TRBD2. Germline CDR1 and CDR2: LNHNV and YYDKDF (reference sequence). This CDR3 is built from 17 residues. V dropped 2 bases and J dropped 4; count of bases not matched to a gene: 12. In DNA form, the CDR3 reads TGTGCCACCAGCAGATCGCTACAGCGGGAATCCCCAGATACGCAGTATTTT. The encoded protein is CATSRSLQRESPDTQYF.

The chain uses TRBV28 and TRBJ1-3; D is unclear. This CDR3 has 15 amino acids. CDR1 and CDR2 (germline): MDHEN, SYDVKM. V was trimmed by 6 bases and J by 0 bases, leaving 12 bases between them. The CDR3 sequence: CASSLPGDSGNTIYF. DNA of the CDR3: TGTGCCAGCAGCCTTCCAGGTGACTCTGGAAACACCATATATTTT.

J is TRBJ2-7 and V is TRBV4-3, with TRBD2 matching over 8 bases. The CDR3 covers 15 residues. Germline-derived CDR1 and CDR2 are LGHNA and YSLEER. After removal of 1 base from V and 6 bases from J, the junction contained 8 bases not matched to a gene. The CDR3 sequence is CASSQGGSGSAEQYF. The CDR3 DNA follows: TGCGCCAGCAGCCAAGGGGGCAGCGGGAGTGCCGAGCAGTACTTC.

The chain carries TRBV6-5 and TRBJ2-2; D perhaps matches TRBD2 (6 bases). Germline V gene sequence: CDR1 MNHEY, CDR2 SVGAGI. This CDR3 contains 14 residues. V lost 5 bases, J lost 5 bases, and 12 bases lay in between. The CDR3 region has the DNA TGTGCCAGCAGTGCAGCGGGTTGGACCGGGGAGCTGTTTTTT. Its translation is CASSAAGWTGELFF.

The rearrangement joins TRBV6-1 to TRBJ1-6; D not certain. Germline V gives CDR1 MNHNS, CDR2 SASEGT. This CDR3 has 15 residues. The V end was cut by 3 bases, the J end by 9 bases, with 15 bases between. In DNA form, the CDR3 reads TGTGCCAGCAGTGAGCCTCCGTCGGGTTTTTCACCCCTCCACTTT. Residues: CASSEPPSGFSPLHF.